These 29 T cell receptor beta chains were all obtained from the same sample, sequenced in a study of regulatory T cells in long-lasting Graves disease. Both iRepertoire HTBI primers and Arm-PCR of CDR3 regions were used to build the TCR beta libraries. TCRdb re-called the multiplex PCR reads through MiXCR, storing one row per CDR3 protein. The sample lists 300,000 to 400,000 distinct CDR3 sequences, around 15% seen once, with 25% to 30% in the top ten. Time point noted: newly diagnosed GD, antithyroid drugs for less than 3 months. Preparation of the TCR library used RNA extracted from PBMCs. The sample also formed part of further work on T cells in Graves' hyperthyroidism and ophthalmopathy.

The sequencing here drew on peripheral blood mononuclear cells (PBMCs), taken at new diagnosis, from a patient treated with antithyroid drugs. All receptors come from a middle-aged man with Graves disease.

This clonotype was found many times. J is TRBJ2-5 and V is TRBV2; D gene ambiguous. This CDR3 has 11 residues. Trimming removed 7 bases from V and 5 bases from J, with 8 bases in between. Per the germline V gene, CDR1 is SNHLY and CDR2 is FYNNEI. This CDR3 reads CASTSWETQYF. CDR3 DNA sequence: TGTGCCAGCACCAGTTGGGAGACCCAGTACTTC.

This clonotype has ten or more counts. V usage is TRBV18 and J usage is TRBJ2-1, with D unclear. Trimming shortened V by 1 base and J by 0 bases, and 7 bases separated the two germline ends. Germline CDR1 reads KGHSH; CDR2 reads LQKENI. The CDR3 is 15 residues long. The CDR3 DNA sequence: TGTGCCAGCTCACCACTTCCCTACTCCTACAATGAGCAGTTCTTC. Translation gives CASSPLPYSYNEQFF.

This clonotype has ten or more counts. The chain uses TRBV12-3 or TRBV12-4 and TRBJ1-2; the D is unclear. V was trimmed by 5 bases and J by 6 bases, leaving 10 bases between them. The CDR3 extends over 12 amino acids. CDR3 sequence (DNA): TGTGCCAGCAGTACGCACGGACATGGCTACACCTTC. This gives the protein CASSTHGHGYTF.

This clonotype was counted ten times or more. The gene calls are TRBV28 and TRBJ2-4, with 11 bases aligning to TRBD1. This CDR3 is 17 amino acids long. CDR1 is MDHEN and CDR2 is SYDVKM in the germline V gene. Unmatched junction bases numbered 11, after V lost 7 bases and J lost 3 bases. The CDR3 DNA sequence: TGTGCCAGCACTGAGCGGACAGGGGGCGCGGGCAAAAACATTCAGTACTTC. Translating gives CASTERTGGAGKNIQYF.

This clonotype has more than one count but fewer than ten. The chain is built from TRBV5-1 and TRBJ2-1; TRBD2 matches 7 bases. Germline V CDR1 and CDR2: SGHRS, YFSETQ. J gave up 9 bases and V 4 bases, and 10 bases lay outside the gene matches. This CDR3 spans 14 amino acids. The CDR3 here is CASSPTTGGTEQFF. The CDR3 DNA sequence: TGCGCCAGCAGCCCAACCACGGGGGGTACTGAGCAGTTCTTC.

Only a few counts were recorded for this clonotype. This chain links TRBV29-1 with TRBJ2-5; unclear D gene. Germline lookup yields CDR1 SQVTM and CDR2 ANQGSEA. The CDR3 has 10 amino acids. V gave up 7 bases and J gave up 2 bases, with 5 bases separating them. CDR3 protein: CSGSQETQYF. The CDR3 DNA reads as TGCAGCGGGAGTCAAGAGACCCAGTACTTC.

This clonotype was observed at least ten times. The genes are TRBV28 and TRBJ2-5; 8 nucleotides align to TRBD1. Germline-derived CDR1 and CDR2 are MDHEN and SYDVKM. The junction had 9 bases not matched to a gene; V was cut back by 7 bases and J by 2 bases. The CDR3 has 15 residues. CDR3 DNA: TGTGCCAGCACGGGTGCCGGGACAGGTCAAGAGACCCAGTACTTC. This translates into CASTGAGTGQETQYF.

This chain joins TRBV7-9 and TRBJ2-2; TRBD1 agrees at 7 bases. With V trimmed by 3 bases and J by 7 bases, 5 bases remained unmatched. Germline values: CDR1 SEHNR, CDR2 FQNEAQ (reference sequence). The CDR3 extends over 14 amino acids. CDR3 in amino acids: CASSLTGTVGELFF. In DNA form, the CDR3 reads TGTGCCAGCAGCTTGACAGGGACGGTCGGGGAGCTGTTTTTT.

This clonotype was seen many times. CDR3 DNA sequence: TGTGCCAGCAGTACTTTTGGGATGAACACCGGGGAGCTGTTTTTT. It encodes CASSTFGMNTGELFF. The chain couples TRBV27 to TRBJ2-2; no clear D gene. The CDR3 has 15 residues. Germline CDR1 is MNHEY and CDR2 is SMNVEV (reference sequence). V was shortened by 5 bases and J by 1 base, with 11 bases between the two germline ends.

The chain recombines TRBV6-2 or TRBV6-3 with TRBJ1-2, with a weak D call TRBD1 (5 bases). Between the trimmed V and J ends, which lost 7 bases and 8 bases, there was a span of 20 bases. The germline V gene encodes CDR1 MNHEY and CDR2 SVGEGT. CDR3 length: 14 residues. The DNA for the CDR3 is TGTGCCAGCACCGACCGTCCGGGGGTGACAGGCTACACCTTC. Translating gives CASTDRPGVTGYTF.

Notes on this clonotype: With a much larger clone just one base away, this may be a read error. The V gene is TRBV7-2, the J gene TRBJ2-1, with D perhaps TRBD2 (6 bases). The J call is uncertain, as TRBJ2-5 better fits the DNA end. CDR3 size: 16 residues. CDR1 and CDR2 from the germline V gene are SGHTA and FQGNSA. This chain's CDR3 is CASSSVWAQSGETQYF. For the CDR3, the DNA is TGTGCCAGCAGCTCAGTATGGGCCCAAAGCGGGGAGACCCAGTACTTC.

This clonotype has just a few counts. The V gene is TRBV6-1, the J gene TRBJ2-2; 8 nucleotides agree with TRBD2. V was pared by 6 bases and J by 5 bases, with 8 bases of the junction left unmatched. This CDR3 has 15 residues. CDR1 is MNHNS and CDR2 is SASEGT in the germline V gene. The CDR3 loop reads CASRFAGGRTGELFF. The CDR3 bases are TGTGCCAGCAGGTTCGCGGGGGGAAGGACCGGGGAGCTGTTTTTT.

This clonotype was counted only a few times. The chain employs TRBV28 and TRBJ2-1; D possibly uses TRBD1 or TRBD2 (6 bases each). Trimming shortened V by 6 bases and J by 4 bases, and 16 bases separated the two germline ends. Per germline, CDR1 MDHEN and CDR2 SYDVKM. The CDR3 covers 15 residues. CDR3 sequence (DNA): TGTGCCAGCAGGCCTCAGGGGAGGTGGTACAATGAGCAGTTCTTC. It translates to CASRPQGRWYNEQFF.

This clonotype was counted at least ten times. The chain carries TRBV4-2 and TRBJ2-1; D gene unclear. The CDR3 loop spans 17 amino acids. Per the germline V gene, CDR1 is LGHNA and CDR2 is YNFKEQ. V lost 3 bases and J lost 0, with 15 bases in between. The CDR3 DNA is TGTGCCAGCAGCCATCCTGAGGCCCGTAGCTCCTACAATGAGCAGTTCTTC. It codes for CASSHPEARSSYNEQFF.

Regarding this clonotype: This may be a read error: a much more frequent sequence differs by one nucleotide. The chain joins TRBV10-3 to TRBJ2-7; no definite D call. V lost 3 bases and J lost 5, with 20 bases in between. The germline V gene has CDR1 ENHRY and CDR2 SYGVKD. The CDR3 is made up of 16 amino acids. CDR3 coding DNA: TGTGCCATCAGTGAACCTACGGCGCCCCGCCCCCACGAGCAGTACTTC. Translation: CAISEPTAPRPHEQYF.

This clonotype was seen only once. Since a much larger clone is just one base distant, this may be a read error. The missing conserved phenylalanine or tryptophan at the end of this CDR3 makes a read error likely. The chain has TRBV12-3 or TRBV12-4 and TRBJ2-3; 8 bases match TRBD2. This CDR3 region has 15 residues. J was trimmed by 9 bases and V by 6 bases; bases with no gene match: 14. The CDR3 DNA sequence: TGTGCCAGCAGCCTCTCCCCCGGGGGGGGGGTCACGCAGTATTTG. Translated, it gives CASSLSPGGGVTQYL.

This clonotype was recorded at least ten times. The gene calls are TRBV18 and TRBJ1-6; perhaps TRBD1 as D (5 bases). This CDR3 has 14 residues. V lost 5 bases and J lost 8, with 13 bases in between. Germline CDR1 reads KGHSH; CDR2 reads LQKENI. The CDR3 sequence: CASSSRQTDSPLHF. The CDR3 coding sequence is TGTGCCAGCTCATCCCGACAGACGGATTCACCCCTCCACTTT.

This clonotype was seen at least ten times. CDR3 coding DNA: TGTGCCAGCAGCTTAAGGGCGGGGCCCTACGAGCAGTACTTC. Translation: CASSLRAGPYEQYF. This chain uses TRBV7-8 with TRBJ2-7, with D possibly TRBD2 on 6 matching bases. Trimming cost V 2 bases and J 2 bases, with 10 bases left between them. Germline V CDR1 and CDR2: SGHVS, FQNEAQ. This CDR3 spans 14 amino acids.

This clonotype was observed at least ten times. The chain joins TRBV28 to TRBJ2-5; D possibly corresponds to TRBD1 (6 bases). The V end was cut by 3 bases, the J end by 3 bases, with 8 bases between. CDR1 is MDHEN, CDR2 SYDVKM, per germline. The CDR3 extends over 13 amino acids. The CDR3: CASSLGHEETQYF. For the CDR3, the DNA is TGTGCCAGCAGTTTGGGACATGAAGAGACCCAGTACTTC.

The rearrangement joins TRBV7-3 to TRBJ1-3, with 8 bases that match TRBD1. With 5 bases clipped from V and 2 bases from J, the junction kept 8 bases outside the gene matches. This CDR3 has 16 amino acids. Per the germline V gene, CDR1 is SGHTA and CDR2 is FQGTGA. CDR3 amino acids: CASSPNQQGAGNTIYF. For the CDR3, the DNA is TGTGCCAGCAGCCCAAACCAACAGGGGGCTGGAAACACCATATATTTT.

The V gene is TRBV5-1, the J gene TRBJ2-6; tentative D call: TRBD1 (6 bases). Germline CDR1 reads SGHRS; CDR2 reads YFSETQ. The CDR3 covers 15 residues. Trimming stripped 7 bases from V and 8 bases from J, with 19 bases between. The CDR3 DNA is TGCGCCAGCGACGCAGGGGACCGGGGTTCCAACGTCCTGACTTTC. Residues: CASDAGDRGSNVLTF.

The rearrangement uses TRBV18 and TRBJ1-3; D not resolved. This CDR3 has 16 amino acids. Trimming stripped 3 bases from V and 0 bases from J, with 12 bases between. Germline values: CDR1 KGHSH, CDR2 LQKENI. In DNA form, the CDR3 reads TGTGCCAGCTCACCTGTGGGAGGATCCTCTGGAAACACCATATATTTT. Amino acid sequence: CASSPVGGSSGNTIYF.

The chain is built from TRBV5-1 and TRBJ2-5; 9 bases match TRBD1. The CDR3 extends over 14 amino acids. Trimming removed 4 bases from V and 5 bases from J; junction bases left unmatched: 6. Germline-derived CDR1 and CDR2 are SGHRS and YFSETQ. The CDR3 protein is CASSDDRGRETQYF. In DNA, the CDR3 is TGCGCCAGCAGCGATGACAGGGGGAGGGAGACCCAGTACTTC.

This clonotype appeared many times. The chain combines TRBV3-1 with TRBJ1-1; no clear D gene. Trimming shortened V by 3 bases and J by 1 base, and 9 bases separated the two germline ends. Germline CDR1 and CDR2: LGHDT and YNNKEL (reference sequence). The CDR3 covers 14 residues. The CDR3 reads CASSHIRGNTEAFF. CDR3 nucleotide sequence: TGTGCCAGCAGCCACATCCGAGGGAACACTGAAGCTTTCTTT.

There are many counts of this clonotype. The chain couples TRBV13 to TRBJ1-3; 7 bases line up with TRBD1. Germline V gene lookup returns CDR1 PRHDT and CDR2 FYEKMQ (reference sequence). This CDR3 comprises 15 residues. With 5 bases clipped from V and 3 bases from J, the junction kept 7 bases outside the gene matches. In DNA form, the CDR3 reads TGTGCCAGCAGCCCTGACAGGGAGTATGGAAACACCATATATTTT. This translates into CASSPDREYGNTIYF.

At least ten counts were recorded for this clonotype. This chain uses TRBV6-1 with TRBJ2-7; D might be TRBD1 (6 bases). With 5 bases removed from V and 4 bases from J, the gap between germline ends came to 15 bases. Per the germline V gene, CDR1 is MNHNS and CDR2 is SASEGT. The CDR3 consists of 14 residues. Written as DNA, the CDR3 is TGTGCCAGCAGTCTATTTCGACAGGCGTACGAGCAGTACTTC. Protein: CASSLFRQAYEQYF.

This clonotype was recorded many times. The rearrangement links TRBV12-3 or TRBV12-4 to TRBJ2-1, with TRBD2 matching 7 bases. V trimming: 5 bases; J trimming: 7 bases; junction bases outside the gene matches: 8. This CDR3 has 14 amino acids. Here the CDR3 reads CASSGQTSRNEQFF. CDR3 nucleotide sequence: TGTGCCAGCAGTGGCCAGACTAGCAGGAATGAGCAGTTCTTC.

V and J are TRBV20-1 and TRBJ2-3; 12 positions agree with TRBD1. The better agreement between TRBJ2-5 and the DNA end casts doubt on the J call. Looked up from germline, CDR1 is DFQATT and CDR2 is SNEGSKA (reference sequence). The CDR3 totals 15 residues. CDR3 bases: TGCAGTGCTATGGGACAGGGGGCGGGGGAGGAGACCCAGTACTTC. This codes for CSAMGQGAGEETQYF.

This clonotype has ten or more counts. This chain connects TRBV2 to TRBJ1-3; D is uncertain. CDR3 size: 11 residues. V gave up 3 bases and J gave up 13 bases, with 10 bases separating them. CDR1 and CDR2 (germline): SNHLY, FYNNEI. Written as DNA, the CDR3 is TGTGCCAGCAGTGACGAGGGTGGGATATATTTT. Translating gives CASSDEGGIYF.